Listed below are T cell receptor beta chains from one sample, sequenced in a study of cytomegalovirus exposure and HLA in healthy donors. Profiling relied on immunoSEQ multiplex PCR, and the TCRdb table lists in-frame clones only, not all of them. The table has around 180,000 clones, roughly 80% seen once. The sequenced sample consisted of PBMCs. The receptors come from a male donor in good health and CMV-seronegative. Each CDR3 is given with its conserved first and last residue. The D gene is left open where the match is weak. Size tells how often a clone was seen (once, few, many) or the class of an expanded clone, and some rows leave it out.

TRBD1	TRBV28	-	TRBJ1-5	TGTGCCAGCAGTTTAATGGGGTCAGGGGGGAATCAGCCCCAGCATTTT	CASSLMGSGGNQPQHF
TRBD2	TRBV18	-	TRBJ2-5	TGTGCCAGCTCACCTATGAGGACTAGCGGCAAAGAGACCCAGTACTTC	CASSPMRTSGKETQYF
-	TRBV5-1	once	TRBJ2-1	TGCGCCAGCAGCTTAAACGGGAACTACAATGAGCAGTTCTTC	CASSLNGNYNEQFF
TRBD2	TRBV4-3	-	TRBJ2-1	TGCGCCAGCAGCCATGAACTAGCGGGGGACCACTACAATGAGCAGTTCTTC	CASSHELAGDHYNEQFF
-	TRBV29-1	-	TRBJ2-7	TGCAGCGTTGAAAAGGCAAGCGGGTACGAGCAGTACTTC	CSVEKASGYEQYF
-	TRBV5-6	few	TRBJ1-1	TGTGCCAGCAGCTTGTGGGCGACAAAGAACACTGAAGCTTTCTTT	CASSLWATKNTEAFF
-	TRBV9	-	TRBJ2-3	TGTGCCAGCAGCGCCCTGGGGGGGGCTAACACAGATACGCAGTATTTT	CASSALGGANTDTQYF
-	TRBV5-1	-	TRBJ2-7	TGCGCCAGCAGCTTCCGCGGCAACGAGCAGTACTTC	CASSFRGNEQYF
-	TRBV9	-	TRBJ2-5	TGTGCCAGCAGCGTAGTCGGGAGCTCAAAGACCCAGTACTTC	CASSVVGSSKTQYF
TRBD1	TRBV6-1	-	TRBJ2-7	TGCGCCAGCAGTGTACGGGACAGAACTTACGAGCAGTACTTC	CASSVRDRTYEQYF
-	TRBV5-4	-	TRBJ2-3	TGTGCCAGCAGCTTGGGTAGGGGGGGGACAGATACGCAGTATTTT	CASSLGRGGTDTQYF
-	TRBV15	-	TRBJ1-2	TGTGCCACCAGCAGAGGGAGGGAAACTTACTATGGCTACCCCTTC	CATSRGRETYYGYPF
TRBD2	TRBV4-1	-	TRBJ2-3	TGCGCCACCTCCCCTTCTAGCGGGTTCACAGATACGCAGTATTTT	CATSPSSGFTDTQYF
-	TRBV5-5	-	TRBJ1-4	TGTGCCAGCTCCGGACAGCCAACTAATGAAAAACTGTTTTTT	CASSGQPTNEKLFF
-	TRBV5-4	-	TRBJ2-2	TGTGCCAGCAGCTTACAGCACACCGGGGAGCTGTTTTTT	CASSLQHTGELFF
TRBD2	TRBV7-9	-	TRBJ2-5	TGTGCCAGCAGCTTAGACGCGACTAGCGACCAAGAGACCCAGTACTTC	CASSLDATSDQETQYF
-	TRBV7-6	-	TRBJ1-5	TGTGCCAGCAGCTTAGCCTCGGGTGGCCAGCCCCAGCATTTT	CASSLASGGQPQHF
-	TRBV10-3	once	TRBJ2-7	TGTGCCATCAGTGGGCAGGCAGCCTACGAGCAGTACTTC	CAISGQAAYEQYF
-	TRBV9	-	TRBJ2-3	TGTGCCAGCGGCGTAGGTAGTAGCATTTGGACAGATACGCAGTATTTT	CASGVGSSIWTDTQYF
TRBD2	TRBV15	once	TRBJ2-3	TGTGCCACCAGCAAAGGCGGGAGGAACACAGATACGCAGTATTTT	CATSKGGRNTDTQYF
TRBD1	TRBV10-3	-	TRBJ2-2	TGTGCCATCAGACGAAGGACAGGGGAACACACCGGGGAGCTGTTTTTT	CAIRRRTGEHTGELFF
TRBD1	TRBV5-4	-	TRBJ2-5	TGTGCCAGCAGCTTGGTGGGGACAGGGGGAGAGACCCAGTACTTC	CASSLVGTGGETQYF
-	TRBV9	-	TRBJ1-1	TGTGCCAGCACCTCAGGGGATAACACTGAAGCTTTCTTT	CASTSGDNTEAFF
-	TRBV2	-	TRBJ1-2	TGTGCCAGCAATCGGGAAGAGGGCTACACCTTC	CASNREEGYTF
TRBD2	TRBV7-9	few	TRBJ2-1	TGTGCCAGCAGCTTAGCCGCCACTAGCGTCAGGTTCAATGAGCAGTTCTTC	CASSLAATSVRFNEQFF
-	TRBV19	-	TRBJ1-5	TGTGCCAGTAGTATAGCCCAGGGGCGGGCTCAGCCCCAGCATTTT	CASSIAQGRAQPQHF
-	TRBV14	-	TRBJ2-3	TGTGCCAGCAGCCAACCGGGCACAGATACGCAGTATTTT	CASSQPGTDTQYF
-	TRBV28	-	TRBJ1-5	TGTGCCAGCAGTTTTCGGGGGGTCCTTCAGCCCCAGCATTTT	CASSFRGVLQPQHF
-	TRBV9	-	TRBJ2-5	TGTGCCAGCAGCGTAGGAAGCGCCCTCCAAGAGACCCAGTACTTC	CASSVGSALQETQYF
TRBD1	TRBV7-2	-	TRBJ1-2	TGTGCCAGCAGCTACCCTGGGACAGGGAGGGGCTACACCTTC	CASSYPGTGRGYTF
-	TRBV6-1	few	TRBJ1-5	TGTGCCAGCAAGGGACAAAATAGCAATCAGCCCCAGCATTTT	CASKGQNSNQPQHF
TRBD2	TRBV7-6	-	TRBJ2-7	TGTGCCAGCAGCCAGAGCGGGGGCTCCTACGAGCAGTACTTC	CASSQSGGSYEQYF
-	TRBV5-4	few	TRBJ1-5	TGTGCCAGCAGCCTAACAGGAGATAGCAATCAGCCCCAGCATTTT	CASSLTGDSNQPQHF
TRBD1	TRBV5-6	-	TRBJ2-3	TGTGCCAGCAGCCCCGGGACAGGGGTCGGAGATACGCAGTATTTT	CASSPGTGVGDTQYF
-	TRBV4-2	-	TRBJ1-3	TGTGCCAGCAGCCAAGTAATGAGGGACTCTGGAAACACCATATATTTT	CASSQVMRDSGNTIYF
TRBD2	TRBV6-1	-	TRBJ2-3	TGTGCCAGCAGTGAAAGGCTTGGGGGGGGTTGGGATACGCAGTATTTT	CASSERLGGGWDTQYF
TRBD2	TRBV19	few	TRBJ2-3	TGTGCCAGTAAAAGGACTAGCGGAATTTTTGATACGCAGTATTTT	CASKRTSGIFDTQYF
TRBD1	TRBV4-3	-	TRBJ2-7	TGCGCCAGCAGCCAAGGACAGGGAACGTCCTACGAGCAGTACTTC	CASSQGQGTSYEQYF
TRBD1	TRBV28	-	TRBJ1-2	TGTGCCAGCAGTTCAACAGGGGACTATGGCTACACCTTC	CASSSTGDYGYTF
-	TRBV2	few	TRBJ2-5	TGTGCCAGCAGTGAAGGGCCCCAACAAGAGACCCAGTACTTC	CASSEGPQQETQYF
-	TRBV14	-	TRBJ2-5	TGTGCCAGCAGCCGACGCGGGACAGTCGGGACCCAGTACTTC	CASSRRGTVGTQYF
-	TRBV7-2	-	TRBJ1-5	TGTGCCAGCAGCTTAGGGAGGGGCCGGCCCTTCAATCAGCCCCAGCATTTT	CASSLGRGRPFNQPQHF